The TCR beta chain under discussion was sequenced for a study of blood T cell repertoires in COVID-19 (dated by TCRdb to 2018 to 2021). Looking at the study overall: The collaborator samples originated in the United States, Italy and Spain and spanned the acute and convalescent phases of COVID-19. A freely available public database, intended as a resource for researchers studying the immune response to SARS-CoV-2, is where the repertoires were released. Deeply sampled blood TCRbeta repertoires from subjects exposed to, actively infected with, or recovered from COVID-19 were included in the dataset. Nearly every sample came with metadata listing a de-identified subject ID, COVID-19 status, age in years and sex. Where available, HLA class I and class II types were taken from metadata supplied by the sample provider and were not determined by assay-based typing. The prospective study material was composed of cDNA or gDNA derived from T cells, B-cell-depleted T cells, or PBMCs. The samples were drawn from the first 160 participants of the ongoing ImmuneRACE study and from 1,254 subjects provided by 6 global collaborators. Study-level results and caveats: How much clinical and demographic metadata was included differed by source and by participant, and the metadata was provided uncurated.

CDR1 SGHTA and CDR2 FQGNSA were looked up in the germline V gene. V is trimmed back by 4 bases and J by 4 bases, and the junction contains 14 bases that no gene match accounts for. Measured from the cysteine to the phenylalanine, the CDR3 is 17 residues long. Only the CDR3 region is kept as DNA, spanning 51 bases read in frame from base 1. As to this clone: There is no known antigen for this receptor. No base quality information exists; no much larger clone differs at one position.

The collaborating institutions used their own protocols to collect whole blood in K2EDTA tubes. For TCRbeta analysis, collaborators shipped samples in one of three forms: frozen whole blood, isolated PBMCs, or DNA extracted from either of those sample types. TCRbeta CDR3 regions were amplified from genomic DNA by means of the immunoSEQ Assay, a bias-controlled multiplex PCR. The study's processing was this. Within the assay, amplification of reference gene primers was used to estimate how many nucleated cells each sample contained. To quantify the absolute abundance of each unique TCRbeta CDR3 rearrangement, sequence reads were collapsed and filtered. For each sample, productive Simpson clonality was calculated by taking the square root of Simpson's diversity index across productive rearrangements. The table comes from immuneACCESS by way of TCRdb, which keeps in-frame sequences with V and J called. Part of the clones is missing from these tables; in studies checked, under half for an unresolved V gene and the rest for unknown reasons. That table furnishes V, J and clone size, whereas the DNA furnished D and trimming. For this sample the table gives 85,000 to 100,000 clones, of which 90% were detected only once. The top ten clonotypes cover less than 2% of the sample.

The sequence derives from a man in his 60s with acute or convalescent COVID-19. What was sequenced was peripheral blood. The rearrangement joined TRBV7-2 to TRBJ2-3, with 7 bases matching TRBD2. The base sequence is TGTGCCAGCAGCTCCAACCGCCCCGGACTAGTGGCAGATACGCAGTATTTT. Its product reads: CASSSNRPGLVADTQYF.